The 12 T cell receptor beta chains in this list originate from one sample, sequenced in a study of blood T cell repertoires in COVID-19. Using immunoSEQ multiplex PCR, the repertoire was profiled, and TCRdb retains in-frame clones only, with some absent. The sample carries about 150,000 clones, about 82% recorded once. Sequencing was performed on PBMCs or T cells enriched from blood (not recorded which). Every receptor here comes from a woman between 40 and 50 years old who had recovered from COVID-19.

The V call is TRBV5-5, the J call TRBJ1-1; TRBD1 might be the D (5 bases). The CDR3 is 18 amino acids. Germline loops: CDR1 SGHKS, CDR2 YYEKEE (reference sequence). The ends were cut back, 1 base at V and 2 bases at J, with 21 bases in the middle. The chain's CDR3 is CASSLYAGPSILNTEAFF. As DNA, the CDR3 is TGTGCCAGCAGCTTGTACGCAGGGCCATCCATATTAAACACTGAAGCTTTCTTT.

V and J are TRBV9 and TRBJ1-1; tentatively, D is TRBD1 (6 bases). The length of the CDR3 is 14 residues. Germline CDR1 reads SGDLS; CDR2 reads YYNGEE. Trimming stripped 4 bases from V and 3 bases from J, with 13 bases between. The CDR3 DNA follows: TGTGCCAGCAGCACTTTGGGACAAGACACTGAAGCTTTCTTT. This codes for CASSTLGQDTEAFF.

The chain couples TRBV30 to TRBJ1-5; 7 nucleotides agree with TRBD1. Germline trimming cut 0 bases from V and 5 bases from J; bases unmatched to any gene: 13. This CDR3 is 17 amino acids long. The germline CDR1 and CDR2 sequences are GTSNPN and SVGIG (reference sequence). For the CDR3, the DNA is TGTGCCTGGAGTGTACCGCGATGGACAGGCAAGGATCAGCCCCAGCATTTT. It encodes CAWSVPRWTGKDQPQHF.

The chain links TRBV7-2 to TRBJ1-2; 11 positions match TRBD1. The CDR3 is 15 amino acids. With 5 bases clipped from V and 3 bases from J, the junction kept 5 bases outside the gene matches. Germline V gives CDR1 SGHTA, CDR2 FQGNSA. CDR3 DNA: TGTGCCAGCAGCGAGCGGACAGGGGGCCACTATGGCTACACCTTC. Residues: CASSERTGGHYGYTF.

The rearrangement uses TRBV27 and TRBJ1-2; 8 bases fit TRBD1. CDR3 size: 14 residues. J was trimmed by 3 bases and V by 5 bases; bases with no gene match: 5. Germline V CDR1 and CDR2: MNHEY, SMNVEV (reference sequence). The CDR3 loop is CASSKQGVDYGYTF. CDR3 in DNA: TGTGCCAGCAGTAAACAGGGGGTTGACTATGGCTACACCTTC.

In this sample, this clone turned up a few times. The V call is TRBV5-1, the J call TRBJ2-2; 9 bases line up with TRBD2. Germline-derived CDR1 and CDR2 are SGHRS and YFSETQ. The V and J ends lost 1 base and 4 bases, in that order; junction bases with no gene match: 5. The CDR3 extends over 16 amino acids. The CDR3 loop is CASSLLAGEVTGELFF. CDR3 DNA sequence: TGCGCCAGCAGCTTGTTAGCGGGAGAGGTCACCGGGGAGCTGTTTTTT.

The chain is built from TRBV11-1 and TRBJ2-3; the D is unclear. This CDR3 is 13 amino acids long. V gave up 0 bases and J gave up 6 bases, with 7 bases separating them. Germline assignment: CDR1 SGHAT and CDR2 FQDESV (reference sequence). Here the CDR3 reads CASSLAPPDTQYF. The CDR3 DNA is TGTGCCAGCAGCTTAGCCCCTCCCGATACGCAGTATTTT. Together with reference TRBV11-1 and TRBJ2-3, the CDR3 gives the full variable domain: EAEVAQSPRYKITEKSQAVAFWCDPISGHATLYWYRQILGQGPELLVQFQDESVVDDSQLPKDRFSAERLKGVDSTLKIQPAELGDSAMYLCASSLAPPDTQYFGPGTRLTVL.

V and J are TRBV5-1 and TRBJ2-3; TRBD1 aligns across 12 bases. V trimming: 0 bases; J trimming: 7 bases; junction bases outside the gene matches: 6. Germline V gene data show CDR1 as SGHRS and CDR2 as YFSETQ. The CDR3 sequence is 16 residues long. The CDR3 sequence is CASSLEGQGASNTQYF. The CDR3 bases are TGCGCCAGCAGCTTGGAGGGACAGGGGGCTTCAAATACGCAGTATTTT.

The genes are TRBV7-9 and TRBJ1-5; weak D call: TRBD1 (6 bases). The germline V gene encodes CDR1 SEHNR and CDR2 FQNEAQ (reference sequence). This CDR3 contains 16 residues. Deletions cut 2 bases from V and 1 base from J, with 12 bases between. DNA of the CDR3: TGTGCCAGCAGCTTAAAACAGGGCGGAAGCAATCAGCCCCAGCATTTT. It encodes CASSLKQGGSNQPQHF.

V gene TRBV29-1 combines with J gene TRBJ1-1, with TRBD1 matching 8 bases. Germline V lookup: CDR1 SQVTM, CDR2 ANQGSEA. There are 13 residues in the CDR3. V lost 7 bases to trimming and J lost 4 bases; unmatched junction nucleotides: 8. CDR3 loop: CSGRQGIGTEAFF. CDR3 DNA: TGCAGCGGCAGACAGGGGATCGGCACTGAAGCTTTCTTT.

The gene calls are TRBV2 and TRBJ2-1; 13 positions agree with TRBD2. Trimming at V came to 7 bases and at J to 6 bases, leaving 6 bases not matched to a gene. The CDR3 is 15 amino acids. Germline-derived CDR1 and CDR2 are SNHLY and FYNNEI. This CDR3 reads CASTPGLAGVNEQFF. CDR3 coding DNA: TGTGCCAGCACTCCAGGACTAGCGGGAGTCAATGAGCAGTTCTTC.

The V gene is TRBV7-9, the J gene TRBJ1-1, with unresolved D. Germline-derived CDR1 and CDR2 are SEHNR and FQNEAQ (reference sequence). This CDR3 region has 15 residues. V lost 5 bases and J 3 bases, leaving 16 bases between the germline ends. In DNA, the CDR3 is TGTGCCAGCAGCCCCCGGGGTTTTCGGGACACTGAAGCTTTCTTT. Translated, it gives CASSPRGFRDTEAFF.